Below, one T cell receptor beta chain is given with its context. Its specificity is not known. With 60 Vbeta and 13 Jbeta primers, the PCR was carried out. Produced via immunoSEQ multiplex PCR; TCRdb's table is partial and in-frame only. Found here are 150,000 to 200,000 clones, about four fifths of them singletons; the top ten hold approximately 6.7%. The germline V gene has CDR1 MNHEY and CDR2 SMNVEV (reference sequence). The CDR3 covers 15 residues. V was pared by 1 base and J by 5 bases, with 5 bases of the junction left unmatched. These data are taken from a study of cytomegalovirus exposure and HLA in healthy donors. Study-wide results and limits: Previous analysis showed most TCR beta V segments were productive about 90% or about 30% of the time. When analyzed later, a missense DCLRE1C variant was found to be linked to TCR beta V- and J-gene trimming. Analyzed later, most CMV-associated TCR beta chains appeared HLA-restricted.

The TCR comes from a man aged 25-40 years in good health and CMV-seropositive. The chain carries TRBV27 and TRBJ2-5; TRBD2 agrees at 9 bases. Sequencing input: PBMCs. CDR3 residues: CASSLFAGGLETQYF. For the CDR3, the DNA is TGTGCCAGCAGTTTATTTGCGGGAGGGCTGGAGACCCAGTACTTC.